These 23 T cell receptor beta chains share one sample of origin, sequenced in a study of T cell responses to AZD1222 COVID-19 vaccine. Repertoires were generated with immunoSEQ multiplex PCR, while TCRdb's copy carries only in-frame clones and drops some. The sample lists under 70,000 clones, roughly nine tenths occurring once. The sample was peripheral blood, taken 28 days after the second AZD1222 dose. These receptors were collected from an adult who received the AZD1222 COVID-19 vaccine.

The CDR3 region is CASIPGSYSNQPQHF. CDR3 in DNA: TGTGCCAGCATCCCCGGGAGCTATAGCAATCAGCCCCAGCATTTT. The rearrangement links TRBV28 to TRBJ1-5, with D hard to call. With 7 bases removed from V and 0 bases from J, the gap between germline ends came to 13 bases. The CDR3 has 15 residues. Germline CDR1 is MDHEN and CDR2 is SYDVKM.

The V call is TRBV7-8, the J call TRBJ1-1, with 12 bases aligning to TRBD1. V dropped 4 bases and J dropped 6; count of bases not matched to a gene: 9. The CDR3 consists of 16 residues. Germline CDR1 reads SGHVS; CDR2 reads FQNEAQ. The chain's CDR3 is CASSSPGQGAEAEAFF. CDR3 bases: TGTGCCAGCAGCTCTCCGGGACAGGGGGCGGAGGCTGAAGCTTTCTTT. The entire variable domain, with the rest obtained from reference TRBV7-8 and TRBJ1-1, is as follows: GAGVSQSPRYKVAKRGQDVALRCDPISGHVSLFWYQQALGQGPEFLTYFQNEAQLDKSGLPSDRFFAERPEGSVSTLKIQRTQQEDSAVYLCASSSPGQGAEAEAFFGQGTRLTVV.

The J gene is TRBJ2-7, the V gene TRBV7-2; no clear D. The V gene's germline CDR1 is SGHTA and CDR2 FQGNSA. V was trimmed by 1 base and J by 2 bases, leaving 12 bases between them. The length of the CDR3 is 15 residues. CDR3 region: CASSLGAGPPYEQYF. The CDR3 nucleotides are TGTGCCAGCAGCTTAGGGGCAGGTCCTCCCTACGAGCAGTACTTC.

This rearrangement joins TRBV19 to TRBJ2-3, with a weak D call TRBD2 (5 bases). The germline CDR1 and CDR2 sequences are LNHDA and SQIVND (reference sequence). The ends were cut back, 5 bases at V and 2 bases at J, with 20 bases in the middle. The CDR3 covers 17 residues. CDR3: CASSERWTPLITDTQYF. CDR3 coding DNA: TGTGCCAGTAGTGAACGATGGACTCCCTTGATCACAGATACGCAGTATTTT.

The chain recombines TRBV10-1 with TRBJ2-3; D possibly corresponds to TRBD1 (5 bases). Trimming left V 6 bases short and J 3 bases short, with 10 bases between. The CDR3 sequence is 13 residues long. The germline V gene encodes CDR1 WNHNN and CDR2 SYGVQD (reference sequence). The CDR3 region is CASSRDWTDTQYF. In nucleotides, the CDR3 is TGCGCCAGCAGCAGGGATTGGACAGATACGCAGTATTTT.

The chain joins TRBV6-5 to TRBJ2-7; a weak D match, TRBD1 (6 bases). The V and J ends lost 0 bases and 4 bases respectively, with 16 bases between them. CDR1 MNHEY and CDR2 SVGAGI come from the germline V gene. The CDR3 covers 16 residues. The CDR3 protein is CASSYSGAGVRYEQYF. The CDR3 DNA sequence: TGTGCCAGCAGTTACTCTGGGGCAGGGGTAAGGTACGAGCAGTACTTC.

The J gene is TRBJ2-1, the V gene TRBV4-2, with TRBD2 matching 11 bases. J lost 4 bases, V lost 0 bases, and 5 bases had no gene match. Germline V gene data show CDR1 as LGHNA and CDR2 as YNFKEQ. The CDR3 length is 17 residues. The CDR3 coding sequence is TGTGCCAGCAGCCAAGAGTTCCCTAGCGGGAGGTACAATGAGCAGTTCTTC. Protein: CASSQEFPSGRYNEQFF.

The V gene is TRBV7-2, the J gene TRBJ2-7; the D gene is possibly TRBD2 (7 bases). The CDR3 runs 13 residues. The V end lost 5 bases, the J end lost 7 bases, and 15 bases lay between the germline ends. Germline V CDR1 and CDR2: SGHTA, FQGNSA. The CDR3 coding sequence is TGTGCCAGCAGCCTGAGGGGGGGGCTGGAGCAGTACTTC. Translation gives CASSLRGGLEQYF.

In its sample, this clone was seen once. J is TRBJ2-4 and V is TRBV11-2; D is ambiguous. V dropped 5 bases and J dropped 2 bases, with 16 bases sitting between them. Germline CDR1 SGHAT, CDR2 FQNNGV. The CDR3 consists of 16 residues. The chain's CDR3 is CASSTPLSPPKNIQYF. DNA of the CDR3: TGTGCCAGCAGCACCCCCCTATCCCCTCCCAAAAACATTCAGTACTTC.

V is TRBV6-5 and J is TRBJ2-7, with 8 nucleotides matching TRBD2. This CDR3 has 15 amino acids. V dropped 8 bases and J dropped 1; count of bases not matched to a gene: 10. Germline values: CDR1 MNHEY, CDR2 SVGAGI. CDR3 amino acids: CASSRTSPPSYEQYF. The CDR3 nucleotides are TGTGCCAGCTCCAGGACTAGCCCTCCGTCCTACGAGCAGTACTTC.

This chain joins TRBV19 and TRBJ2-3, with D unclear. The CDR3 consists of 14 residues. Looked up from germline, CDR1 is LNHDA and CDR2 is SQIVND (reference sequence). V was pared by 6 bases and J by 2 bases, with 12 bases between. For the CDR3, the DNA is TGTGCCAGTAGCTCGGGCCAGGCCACAGATACGCAGTATTTT. Its translation is CASSSGQATDTQYF.

V and J are TRBV30 and TRBJ1-2; D unresolved. V was cut by 4 bases and J by 2 bases, with 8 bases left in between. This CDR3 has 12 amino acids. The germline V gene encodes CDR1 GTSNPN and CDR2 SVGIG (reference sequence). CDR3 bases: TGTGCCTGGACCGACGGAAACTATGGCTACACCTTC. This sequence encodes CAWTDGNYGYTF.

This clone was seen just once. The rearrangement uses TRBV4-2 and TRBJ2-7, with D tentatively TRBD2 (6 bases). The CDR3 totals 13 residues. From germline, CDR1 is LGHNA and CDR2 YNFKEQ. Deletions cut 2 bases from V and 7 bases from J, with 12 bases between. The chain's CDR3 is CASSQSSGREQYF. Written as DNA, the CDR3 is TGTGCCAGCAGCCAAAGTAGCGGACGGGAGCAGTACTTC.

The J gene is TRBJ1-3, the V gene TRBV3-1 (or the pseudogene TRBV3-2); D remains ambiguous. The V end lost 0 bases, the J end lost 0 bases, and 18 bases lay between the germline ends. The germline gives CDR1 LGHDT, CDR2 YNNKEL (reference sequence). This CDR3 region has 19 residues. CDR3 amino acids: CASSQEPGASSSSGNTIYF. In DNA form, the CDR3 reads TGTGCCAGCAGCCAAGAACCAGGCGCCTCCTCCAGCTCTGGAAACACCATATATTTT.

The chain employs TRBV4-1 and TRBJ2-7; TRBD2 agrees at 13 bases. The germline V gene has CDR1 MGHRA and CDR2 YSYEKL. The CDR3 is 16 residues long. V lost 2 bases to trimming and J lost 4 bases; unmatched junction nucleotides: 5. CDR3 in amino acids: CASSQTQTSGRYEQYF. The CDR3 region has the DNA TGCGCCAGCAGCCAAACCCAGACTAGCGGGAGGTACGAGCAGTACTTC.

CDR3 sequence: CASRDIRSLNTEAFF. In nucleotides, the CDR3 is TGTGCCAGCAGGGACATTCGGAGTTTGAACACTGAAGCTTTCTTT. V gene TRBV11-3 combines with J gene TRBJ1-1; D is possibly TRBD1 (5 bases). The germline gives CDR1 SGHNT, CDR2 YENEEA. The CDR3 is 15 amino acids. V was pared by 6 bases and J by 0 bases, with 14 bases between.

The V and J genes are TRBV19 and TRBJ1-3; no clear D. From germline, CDR1 is LNHDA and CDR2 SQIVND (reference sequence). V dropped 4 bases and J dropped 0 bases, with 10 bases sitting between them. The CDR3 is 15 residues long. CDR3 loop: CASSTSRSSGNTIYF. The CDR3 DNA follows: TGTGCCAGTAGTACTTCACGTTCCTCTGGAAACACCATATATTTT.

The chain uses TRBV30 and TRBJ2-5; the match to TRBD2 covers 9 bases. This CDR3 comprises 16 residues. The V gene's germline CDR1 is GTSNPN and CDR2 SVGIG (reference sequence). The junction had 10 bases not matched to a gene; V was cut back by 1 base and J by 4 bases. The CDR3 sequence is CAWSGQYSGSLETQYF. The CDR3 coding sequence is TGTGCCTGGAGTGGGCAATATAGCGGGAGCTTAGAGACCCAGTACTTC.

This chain joins TRBV5-1 and TRBJ2-5, with D perhaps matching TRBD1 (5 bases). Per the germline V gene, CDR1 is SGHRS and CDR2 is YFSETQ. The CDR3 has 14 residues. The V and J ends lost 2 bases and 0 bases respectively, with 8 bases between them. CDR3 region: CASSLPRDQETQYF. In DNA, the CDR3 is TGCGCCAGCAGCTTACCCAGGGACCAAGAGACCCAGTACTTC.

The V call is TRBV23-1, the J call TRBJ2-3, with D perhaps matching TRBD2 (5 bases). TRBV23-1 has ORF status, its function being uncertain. V was pared by 9 bases and J by 0 bases, with 22 bases between. The CDR3 runs 17 residues. In DNA form, the CDR3 reads TGCGCCAGGACATGGGTTCAGGCTGGAGGTAGCACAGATACGCAGTATTTT. This gives the protein CARTWVQAGGSTDTQYF.

The chain recombines TRBV27 with TRBJ1-1; D remains ambiguous. V dropped 2 bases and J dropped 7 bases, with 14 bases sitting between them. The CDR3 contains 14 residues. The germline V gene has CDR1 MNHEY and CDR2 SMNVEV (reference sequence). The CDR3 DNA sequence: TGTGCCAGCAGTTTAACCGGGTGGGTGGGTGAAGCTTTCTTT. It codes for CASSLTGWVGEAFF.

This chain uses TRBV11-1 with TRBJ2-1; no clear D. The V gene's germline CDR1 is SGHAT and CDR2 FQDESV (reference sequence). This CDR3 is built from 11 residues. V lost 4 bases and J lost 12, with 10 bases in between. DNA for the CDR3: TGTGCCAGCAGCTACTTGGGCGGGCAGTTCTTC. This gives the protein CASSYLGGQFF.

The V call is TRBV27, the J call TRBJ1-1, with D possibly matching TRBD1 (5 bases). V was shortened by 9 bases and J by 7 bases, with 12 bases between the two germline ends. Germline CDR1 is MNHEY and CDR2 is SMNVEV (reference sequence). The CDR3 is made up of 11 amino acids. The CDR3 DNA sequence: TGTGCCAGGTTTCAGGGTATTGAAGCTTTCTTT. Translation gives CARFQGIEAFF.